Listed below are T cell receptor beta chains from one sample, sequenced in a study of regulatory T cells in long-lasting Graves disease. One entry per CDR3 protein results from TCRdb running MiXCR on the multiplex PCR reads. The sample has a few hundred thousand distinct CDR3 sequences, 20% to 25% seen once. Sample: peripheral blood mononuclear cells (PBMCs), taken at new diagnosis, from a patient treated with antithyroid drugs. The receptor set was obtained from a female donor with Graves disease. Each CDR3 is given with its conserved first and last residue. The D gene is left open where the match is weak. Clone size is shown for a subset of rows, as once, few, many or a class of expanded clone.

length	size	D	V	J	DNA	CDR3
14	.	.	TRBV7-2	TRBJ2-5	TGTGCCAGCAGCTTAACAGGTTTTAGGGAGACCCAGTACTTC	CASSLTGFRETQYF
16	many	.	TRBV7-2	TRBJ2-3	TGTGCCAGCAGCTTAGTGACGGGGGAGCTTGCAGATACGCAGTATTTT	CASSLVTGELADTQYF
17	few	TRBD2	TRBV9	TRBJ2-2	TGTGCCAGCAGCAAGGGACTAGCGGGGGGTCACACCGGGGAGCTGTTTTTT	CASSKGLAGGHTGELFF
13	many	.	TRBV18	TRBJ2-3	TGTGCCAGCTCACCGGGGAGCACAGATACGCAGTATTTT	CASSPGSTDTQYF
16	few	TRBD1	TRBV19	TRBJ2-2	TGTGCCAGTAGTATGGGGGACAGGGCACAACCGGGGCAGCTGTTTTTT	CASSMGDRAQPGQLFF
15	many	TRBD2	TRBV7-2	TRBJ2-3	TGTGCCAGCAGCACGACTAGCGGGAGCACAGATACGCAGTATTTT	CASSTTSGSTDTQYF
12	.	.	TRBV5-1	TRBJ2-3	TGCGCCGGCAGCCAACTGTGGGATACGCAGTATTTT	CAGSQLWDTQYF
18	many	.	TRBV18	TRBJ2-1	TGTGCCAGCTCACCGGAAACTCGTAGCAGTGCGTTAGGGGATGAGCAGTTCTTC	CASSPETRSSALGDEQFF
15	many	.	TRBV20-1	TRBJ1-6	TGCAGTGCTAGAGATCGTACCCGAGGGGATTCACCCCTCCACTTT	CSARDRTRGDSPLHF
20	.	.	TRBV9	TRBJ2-1	TGTGCCAGCAGCGTAGCCGGGACTGCGACTGCATTGGGCCAGCTCAATGAGCAGTTCTTC	CASSVAGTATALGQLNEQFF
13	many	.	TRBV7-2	TRBJ1-5	TGTGCCAGCAGCTTCCGGATGGCTCAGCCCCAGCATTTT	CASSFRMAQPQHF
15	few	.	TRBV6-1	TRBJ2-5	TGTGCCAGCAGTTACGTCCGGGGGCGCGGGGAGACCCAGTACTTC	CASSYVRGRGETQYF
14	few	TRBD1	TRBV15	TRBJ1-2	TGTGCCACCAAAGGACAGGAAGCTAACTATGGCTACACCTTC	CATKGQEANYGYTF
12	many	.	TRBV6-2/TRBV6-3	TRBJ1-5	TGTGCCAGTGGGACATCTAATCAGCCCCAGCATTTT	CASGTSNQPQHF
13	many	.	TRBV18	TRBJ2-5	TGTGCCAGCTCACAGGGGGATCAAGAGACCCAGTACTTC	CASSQGDQETQYF
15	many	.	TRBV7-2	TRBJ2-1	TGTGCCAGCAGCTTTAAAGCAGCTCTTGGGAATGAGCAGTTCTTC	CASSFKAALGNEQFF
13	many	.	TRBV6-1	TRBJ2-5	TGTGCCAGCAGACCACCGAATCAAGAGACCCAGTACTTC	CASRPPNQETQYF
17	.	.	TRBV4-1	TRBJ2-1	TGCGCCAGCAGCCCAAAGGCTACCCCCTCGATCTACAATGAGCAGTTCTTC	CASSPKATPSIYNEQFF
15	.	TRBD2	TRBV6-1	TRBJ2-1	TGTGCCAGCAGTCCCCTAACGGGAGGGTACAATGAGCAGTTCTTC	CASSPLTGGYNEQFF
14	many	TRBD1	TRBV27	TRBJ2-7	TGTGCCAGCAGTTCGGGGACAGGGTTGGGCGAGCAGTACTTC	CASSSGTGLGEQYF
13	many	.	TRBV20-1	TRBJ2-2	TGCAGTGCTTACTCGGCGAACACCGGGGAGCTGTTTTTT	CSAYSANTGELFF
17	many	.	TRBV7-3	TRBJ2-6	TGTGCCAGCAGCTCACTGACTAACCGGGCAGGGGCCAACGTCCTGACTTTC	CASSSLTNRAGANVLTF
14	once	.	TRBV12-3/TRBV12-4	TRBJ1-1	.	CASSFGAGNTESFF
13	.	.	TRBV7-2	TRBJ2-3	TGTGCCAGCAGCTCTGCCAGCACAGATACGCAGTATTTT	CASSSASTDTQYF
14	.	.	TRBV28	TRBJ2-7	TGTGCCAGCAGTTTCGGGGGACTTGTCTACGAGCAGTACTTC	CASSFGGLVYEQYF
15	few	.	TRBV28	TRBJ2-2	TGTGCCAGCAGTCCCCCAAATAAGAACACCGGGGAGCTGTTTTTT	CASSPPNKNTGELFF
13	.	.	TRBV2	TRBJ1-6	TGTGCCAGCAGTGTGGGGCCTAATTCACCCCTCCACTTT	CASSVGPNSPLHF
14	.	TRBD2	TRBV5-1	TRBJ2-1	TGCGCCAGCAGGGGGGGGGGGTCGGACAATGAGCAGTTCTTC	CASRGGGSDNEQFF
13	.	.	TRBV5-8	TRBJ1-2	TGTGCCAGCAGCTTGTATCCAGACTATGGCTACACCTTC	CASSLYPDYGYTF
15	many	.	TRBV24-1	TRBJ1-2	TGTGCCACCAGTGATCCCGGGGACATTAACTATGGCTACACCTTC	CATSDPGDINYGYTF
14	many	.	TRBV12-3/TRBV12-4	TRBJ2-1	TGTGCCAGCAGTTTACGCGGGATTCCCAATGAGCAGTTCTTC	CASSLRGIPNEQFF
16	.	TRBD1	TRBV4-1	TRBJ2-2	TGCGCCAGCAGCCAAGATCTAGGGGGCTTCACCGGGGAGCTGTTTTTT	CASSQDLGGFTGELFF
15	many	TRBD1	TRBV20-1	TRBJ1-2	TGCAGTGCTCCCCTAAGCTTAGGACAGGGCGATGGCTACACCTTC	CSAPLSLGQGDGYTF
14	.	.	TRBV5-1	TRBJ2-5	TGCGCCAGCAGCCTGGGAGGAACCGGGGAGACCCAGTACTTC	CASSLGGTGETQYF
12	.	TRBD1	TRBV29-1	TRBJ2-7	TGCAGCGGCAAGACAGGGAACTACGAGCAGTACTTC	CSGKTGNYEQYF
14	many	TRBD2	TRBV5-1	TRBJ2-1	TGCGCCAGCAGCTTGAGCGGGAGATACAATGAGCAGTTCTTC	CASSLSGRYNEQFF
15	many	.	TRBV4-1	TRBJ1-1	TGCGCCAGCAGCCAAGATCCCCACGGGTTCACTGAAGCTTTCTTT	CASSQDPHGFTEAFF
14	many	.	TRBV10-3	TRBJ1-1	TGTGCCATCAGTGAGTCGGCAGGGCCCACTGAAGCTTTCTTT	CAISESAGPTEAFF
13	many	.	TRBV11-2	TRBJ1-3	TGTGCCAGCAGCCTCCCCGCAGGAAACACCATATATTTT	CASSLPAGNTIYF
17	many	.	TRBV4-3	TRBJ1-5	TGCGCCAGCAGCCAAGATCTACTTATGGGGCGGAATCAGCCCCAGCATTTT	CASSQDLLMGRNQPQHF
16	many	TRBD2	TRBV4-3	TRBJ2-5	TGCGCCAGCAGCCGACCTAGCGGGAGGGCCTCAGAGACCCAGTACTTC	CASSRPSGRASETQYF
13	many	TRBD2	TRBV11-2	TRBJ2-7	TGTGCCAGCAGCCAGACGGGGGGAGGCGAGCAGTACTTC	CASSQTGGGEQYF
13	few	.	TRBV9	TRBJ1-2	TGTGCCAGCAGCAACCCCGGCAGCTATGGCTACACCTTC	CASSNPGSYGYTF
14	few	.	TRBV24-1	TRBJ1-2	TGTGCCACCAGTGATAGCACCACTAACTATGGCTACACCTTC	CATSDSTTNYGYTF
17	many	TRBD2	TRBV20-1	TRBJ2-5	TGCAGTGCTAGAGAGGCACCGGGGACTAGCGGATTAGAGACCCAGTACTTC	CSAREAPGTSGLETQYF
16	few	.	TRBV11-2	TRBJ2-1	TGTGCCAGCAGCGCTAGGGTAGCGGCGACCTACAATGAGCAGTTCTTC	CASSARVAATYNEQFF
13	many	.	TRBV10-3	TRBJ2-1	TGTGCCATCGGTATACAAACAGGGAATGAGCAGTTCTTC	CAIGIQTGNEQFF
14	many	.	TRBV10-3	TRBJ1-5	TGTGCCATCAGCGTTGACAGGAATAATCAGCCCCAGCATTTT	CAISVDRNNQPQHF
13	many	.	TRBV7-2	TRBJ2-5	TGTGCCAGCAGCTTAAGACTAAAAGAGACCCAGTACTTC	CASSLRLKETQYF
16	few	TRBD2	TRBV4-3	TRBJ2-1	TGCGCCAGCAGCCCATCTCTAGCGGGGGGTTACAATGAGCAGTTCTTC	CASSPSLAGGYNEQFF
15	many	TRBD1	TRBV28	TRBJ2-3	TGTGCCAGCAGTTTATTGGGGACAGGGCCAGATACGCAGTATTTT	CASSLLGTGPDTQYF
13	once	.	TRBV20-1	TRBJ2-7	TGCAGTGCAGGGGGGCCGGGGGGCCACGAGCAGTACTTC	CSAGGPGGHEQYF
18	many	.	TRBV3-1	TRBJ2-1	TGTGCCAGCAGCCTAGTAGTGGGTGCTTCAAAACGTCTCAATGGGCAGTTCTTC	CASSLVVGASKRLNGQFF
14	many	.	TRBV12-3/TRBV12-4	TRBJ2-7	TGTGCCAGCAGTTCCAACGGGGCACCCTACGAGCAGTACTTC	CASSSNGAPYEQYF
14	.	.	TRBV10-2	TRBJ2-7	TGCGCCACCAAGGGAGCTGGCGTCGCCTACGAGCAGTACTTC	CATKGAGVAYEQYF